This T cell receptor (beta chain) was recovered during a study of T-cell reconstitution after alpha-beta-depleted transplantation in children. General observations from the study: From newly produced T cells came most of the T-cell counts and diversity one year after transplant.

The CDR3 sequence is 16 residues long. V was trimmed by 0 bases and J by 6 bases, leaving 17 bases between them. Germline V lookup: CDR1 MNHEY, CDR2 SVGAGI. This clonotype was detected ten times or more. What it binds is not known. The TCRbeta library was prepared with unique molecular identifiers. Via MiXCR, TCRdb re-called the PCR reads, giving one row per CDR3 protein. The sample consists of over 200,000 distinct CDR3 sequences, roughly 8.3% of them appearing once. The chain couples TRBV6-5 to TRBJ2-5; the D gene is possibly TRBD1 (5 bases). This receptor was taken from a male patient aged 2-9 years who had a stem cell transplant for acute myeloid leukemia, so the T cells may come from the graft donor. This specimen consisted of PBMCs, mostly from graft donor cells, obtained 360 days after TCRalphabeta/CD19-depleted stem cell transplant. CDR3: CASSYSNYRNDQTQYF. CDR3 DNA sequence: TGTGCCAGCAGTTACTCGAACTACAGGAACGATCAGACCCAGTACTTC.